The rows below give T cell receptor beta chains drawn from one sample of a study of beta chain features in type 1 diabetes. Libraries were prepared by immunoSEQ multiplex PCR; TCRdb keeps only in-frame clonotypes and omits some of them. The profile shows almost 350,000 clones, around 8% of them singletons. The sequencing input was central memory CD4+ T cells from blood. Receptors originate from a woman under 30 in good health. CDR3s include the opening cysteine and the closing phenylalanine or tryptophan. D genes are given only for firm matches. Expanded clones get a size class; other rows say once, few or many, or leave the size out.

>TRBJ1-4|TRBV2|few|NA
CASGKDIATNEKLFF
TGTGCCAGCGGCAAGGACATCGCAACTAATGAAAAACTGTTTTTT
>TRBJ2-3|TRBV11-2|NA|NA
CASSLSGAGTTDTQYF
TGTGCCAGCAGCTTATCGGGCGCGGGAACCACAGATACGCAGTATTTT
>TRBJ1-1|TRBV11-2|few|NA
CASSLVGGTGYQMNTEAFF
TGTGCCAGCAGCTTAGTGGGGGGAACAGGATATCAGATGAACACTGAAGCTTTCTTT
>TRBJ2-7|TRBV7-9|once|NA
CASGASGEQYF
TGTGCCAGCGGGGCCTCGGGGGAGCAGTACTTC
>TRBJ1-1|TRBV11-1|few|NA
CASSPKLTGVEAFF
TGTGCCAGCAGCCCTAAACTGACAGGAGTTGAAGCTTTCTTT
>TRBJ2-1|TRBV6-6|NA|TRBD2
CASSAGTSVFAQFF
TGTGCCAGCAGTGCCGGGACTAGCGTTTTCGCGCAGTTCTTC
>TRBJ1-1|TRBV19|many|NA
CASSPQNTEAFF
TGTGCCAGTAGTCCTCAGAACACTGAAGCTTTCTTT
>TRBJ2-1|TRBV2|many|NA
CASSDYNEQFF
TGTGCCAGCAGTGACTACAATGAGCAGTTCTTC
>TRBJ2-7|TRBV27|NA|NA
CASIIRTRIGGEQYF
TGTGCCAGCATCATCCGGACCCGGATTGGGGGCGAGCAGTACTTC
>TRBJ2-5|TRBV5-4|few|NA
CASSLAGNQETQYF
TGTGCCAGCAGCTTGGCAGGTAACCAAGAGACCCAGTACTTC
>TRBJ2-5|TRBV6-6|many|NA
CASSYTGQSRETQYF
TGTGCCAGCAGTTACACAGGGCAGTCAAGAGAGACCCAGTACTTC
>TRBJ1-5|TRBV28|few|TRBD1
CASRESTGTGVRPQHF
TGTGCCAGCAGGGAAAGTACCGGGACAGGGGTACGGCCCCAGCATTTT
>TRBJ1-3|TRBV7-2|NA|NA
CASSTWNRAGNTIYF
TGTGCCAGCAGCACCTGGAACCGAGCCGGAAACACCATATATTTT
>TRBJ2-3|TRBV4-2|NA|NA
CASSQAWSTDTQYF
TGTGCCAGCAGCCAGGCCTGGAGCACAGATACGCAGTATTTT
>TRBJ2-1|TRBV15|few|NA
CATSTGGPFYNEQFF
TGTGCCACCAGCACCGGTGGGCCTTTTTACAATGAGCAGTTCTTC
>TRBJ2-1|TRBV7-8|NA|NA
CASSLAIGEQFF
TGTGCCAGCAGCTTAGCTATAGGTGAGCAGTTCTTC
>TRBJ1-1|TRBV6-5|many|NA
CASSLQYGGTEAFF
TGTGCCAGCAGTCTACAGTATGGGGGCACTGAAGCTTTCTTT
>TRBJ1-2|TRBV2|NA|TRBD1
CASSGTGELYGYTF
TGTGCCAGCAGTGGGACAGGGGAACTCTATGGCTACACCTTC
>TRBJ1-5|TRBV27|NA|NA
CASSFIRVGQPQHF
TGTGCCAGCAGTTTCATCAGGGTTGGTCAGCCCCAGCATTTT
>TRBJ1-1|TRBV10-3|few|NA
CAISEGVNTEAFF
TGTGCCATCAGTGAGGGGGTGAACACTGAAGCTTTCTTT
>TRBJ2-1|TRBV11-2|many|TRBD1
CASSETQGQGYNEQFF
TGTGCCAGCAGCGAGACCCAGGGACAGGGATACAATGAGCAGTTCTTC
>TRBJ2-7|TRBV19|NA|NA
CASRQGNGEQYF
TGTGCCAGTCGGCAGGGGAATGGCGAGCAGTACTTC